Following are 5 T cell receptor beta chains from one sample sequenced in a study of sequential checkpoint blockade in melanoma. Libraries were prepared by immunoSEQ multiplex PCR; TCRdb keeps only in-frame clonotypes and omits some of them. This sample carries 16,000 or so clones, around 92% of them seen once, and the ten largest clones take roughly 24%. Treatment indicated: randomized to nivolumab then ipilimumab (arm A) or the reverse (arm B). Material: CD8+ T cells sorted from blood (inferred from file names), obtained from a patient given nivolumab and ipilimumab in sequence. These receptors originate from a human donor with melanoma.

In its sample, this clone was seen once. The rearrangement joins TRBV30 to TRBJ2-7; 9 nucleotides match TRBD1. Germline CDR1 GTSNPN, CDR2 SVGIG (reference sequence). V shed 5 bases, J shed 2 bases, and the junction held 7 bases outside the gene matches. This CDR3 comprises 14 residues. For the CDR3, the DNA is TGTGCCTGGGCCGGGACAGGGCACACCTACGAGCAGTACTTC. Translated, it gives CAWAGTGHTYEQYF.

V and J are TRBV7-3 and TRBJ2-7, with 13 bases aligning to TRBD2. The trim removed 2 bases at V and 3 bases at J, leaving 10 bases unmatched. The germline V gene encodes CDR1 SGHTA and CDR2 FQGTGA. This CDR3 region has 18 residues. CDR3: CASSLGSGLAGVIYEQYV. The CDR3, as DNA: TGTGCCAGCAGCTTAGGTTCCGGACTAGCGGGGGTTATCTACGAGCAGTACGTC.

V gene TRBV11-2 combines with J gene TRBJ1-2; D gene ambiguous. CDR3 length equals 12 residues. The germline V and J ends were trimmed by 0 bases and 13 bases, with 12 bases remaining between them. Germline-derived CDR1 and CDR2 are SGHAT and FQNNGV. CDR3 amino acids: CASSLDYTGSTF. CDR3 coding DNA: TGTGCCAGCAGCTTAGATTATACCGGTTCCACCTTC.

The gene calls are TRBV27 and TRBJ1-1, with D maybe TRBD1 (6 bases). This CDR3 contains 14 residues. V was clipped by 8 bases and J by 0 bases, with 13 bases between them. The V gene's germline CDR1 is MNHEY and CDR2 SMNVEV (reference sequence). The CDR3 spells CASLKGGLNTEAFF. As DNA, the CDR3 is TGTGCCAGCCTCAAAGGGGGTTTGAACACTGAAGCTTTCTTT.

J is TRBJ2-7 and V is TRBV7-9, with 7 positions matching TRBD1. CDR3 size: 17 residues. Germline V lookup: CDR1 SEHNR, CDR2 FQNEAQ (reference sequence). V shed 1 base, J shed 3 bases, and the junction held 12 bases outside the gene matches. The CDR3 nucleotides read TGTGCCAGCAGCTTAGTTCTCCGAGGGGACAGTCTCTACGAGCAGTACGTC. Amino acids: CASSLVLRGDSLYEQYV.